Below, 29 T cell receptor beta chains from the same sample are listed, as sequenced in a study of cytomegalovirus exposure and HLA in healthy donors. Amplification used 60 Vbeta primers and 13 Jbeta primers. Measured with immunoSEQ multiplex PCR; TCRdb has only the in-frame clones, and not every one. Among about 160,000 clones listed, roughly 80% were seen once. Material for sequencing was PBMCs. These receptors were obtained from a male donor in good health and CMV-seronegative.

This chain connects TRBV2 to TRBJ2-1, with unresolved D. The CDR3 is made up of 12 amino acids. From germline, CDR1 is SNHLY and CDR2 FYNNEI. With 8 bases removed from V and 4 bases from J, the gap between germline ends came to 9 bases. Here the CDR3 reads CASESPYNEQFF. DNA of the CDR3: TGTGCCAGCGAGAGCCCTTACAATGAGCAGTTCTTC.

V is TRBV28 and J is TRBJ2-7; D unclear. Trimming left V 1 base short and J 4 bases short, with 5 bases between. Germline V gene lookup returns CDR1 MDHEN and CDR2 SYDVKM. The CDR3 has 12 amino acids. For the CDR3, the DNA is TGTGCCAGCAGTTTATTGAGGTACGAGCAGTACTTC. It encodes CASSLLRYEQYF.

The CDR3 bases are TGTGCCAGCAGCAGAAGTTCCGGGACTAGTGTTTACGAGCAGTACTTC. Encoded protein: CASSRSSGTSVYEQYF. The chain employs TRBV5-4 and TRBJ2-7; 8 bases match TRBD2. The germline V gene encodes CDR1 SGHNT and CDR2 YYREEE (reference sequence). The trim removed 4 bases at V and 4 bases at J, leaving 13 bases unmatched. CDR3 size: 16 residues.

This sequence joins TRBV19 and TRBJ2-7; maybe TRBD2 (6 bases). There are 16 residues in the CDR3. With 5 bases removed from V and 0 bases from J, the gap between germline ends came to 17 bases. The V gene's germline CDR1 is LNHDA and CDR2 SQIVND (reference sequence). The CDR3 nucleotides read TGTGCCAGTAGTCGCGCTAGCGCGCAAAGCTCCTACGAGCAGTACTTC. This translates into CASSRASAQSSYEQYF.

Remarks on this clone: Other DNA sequences from this sample encode an identical CDR3 as well. The chain links TRBV4-3 to TRBJ2-5; 8 bases agree with TRBD2. Germline CDR1 reads LGHNA; CDR2 reads YSLEER. The CDR3 has 15 residues. J lost 5 bases, V lost 0 bases, and 5 bases had no gene match. The CDR3 region has the DNA TGCGCCAGCAGCCAAGATCGCGGGGGGCTGGAGACCCAGTACTTC. Its translation: CASSQDRGGLETQYF.

This clone was observed a single time. The genes are TRBV7-2 and TRBJ2-7; TRBD2 might be the D (6 bases). V lost 6 bases to trimming and J lost 0 bases, with 9 bases between them. Germline lookup yields CDR1 SGHTA and CDR2 FQGNSA. The CDR3 sequence is 13 residues long. CDR3 amino acids: CASRQTSSYEQYF. The DNA of the CDR3 is TGTGCCAGCAGACAGACTAGCTCCTACGAGCAGTACTTC.

The chain joins TRBV10-3 to TRBJ2-5; the match to TRBD2 covers 8 bases. V lost 0 bases and J lost 1; bases outside the gene matches: 4. CDR1 is ENHRY and CDR2 is SYGVKD in the germline V gene. CDR3 length: 16 residues. CDR3 loop: CAISESNTSGQETQYF. The CDR3 DNA sequence: TGTGCCATCAGTGAGTCGAACACTAGCGGCCAAGAGACCCAGTACTTC.

The V gene is TRBV7-2, the J gene TRBJ2-7, with 10 nucleotides matching TRBD1. Germline V gene lookup returns CDR1 SGHTA and CDR2 FQGNSA. The CDR3 is 15 residues long. With V trimmed by 1 base and J by 2 bases, 2 bases remained unmatched. The CDR3 loop is CASSLVGTGAYEQYF. DNA for the CDR3: TGTGCCAGCAGCTTAGTAGGGACAGGGGCCTACGAGCAGTACTTC.

The chain's CDR3 is CASSLPGGTGEGFGEKLFF. For the CDR3, the DNA is TGTGCCAGCAGTTTACCTGGAGGGACAGGGGAAGGGTTTGGTGAAAAACTGTTTTTT. This chain links TRBV28 with TRBJ1-4; 10 bases are shared with TRBD1. This CDR3 region has 19 residues. The germline CDR1 and CDR2 sequences are MDHEN and SYDVKM. The V gene end was trimmed by 2 bases and the J gene end by 7 bases; junction bases not matched to a gene: 16.

V and J are TRBV7-2 and TRBJ2-5, with D possibly TRBD1 on 6 matching bases. This CDR3 region has 12 residues. Germline CDR1 is SGHTA and CDR2 is FQGNSA. V lost 1 base, J lost 11 bases, and 11 bases lay in between. The DNA of the CDR3 is TGTGCCAGCAGCTTAGAAGGGGGAGAGCAGTACTTC. Its protein is CASSLEGGEQYF.

The rearrangement links TRBV4-3 to TRBJ2-7, with 8 positions matching TRBD1. V was pared by 0 bases and J by 3 bases, with 4 bases of the junction left unmatched. The CDR3 extends over 15 amino acids. Looked up from germline, CDR1 is LGHNA and CDR2 is YSLEER. In nucleotides, the CDR3 is TGCGCCAGCAGCCAAGACCGGACAGGGTACTACGAGCAGTACTTC. Amino acid sequence: CASSQDRTGYYEQYF.

This chain joins TRBV28 and TRBJ1-5; TRBD1 matches at 9 bases. CDR1 and CDR2 (germline): MDHEN, SYDVKM. This CDR3 comprises 14 residues. V shed 6 bases and J 6 bases; nucleotides not matched to a gene: 6. CDR3 region: CASSLQGAFQPQHF. DNA for the CDR3: TGTGCCAGCAGCCTACAGGGGGCTTTTCAGCCCCAGCATTTT.

The chain recombines TRBV19 with TRBJ1-2; D might be TRBD1 (6 bases). V gave up 3 bases and J gave up 4 bases, with 18 bases separating them. This CDR3 is 16 amino acids long. Per germline, CDR1 LNHDA and CDR2 SQIVND (reference sequence). The CDR3 loop is CASSISRTVKAYGYTF. The CDR3 bases are TGTGCCAGTAGTATTAGCAGGACAGTGAAGGCCTATGGCTACACCTTC.

V gene TRBV21-1 combines with J gene TRBJ2-2; the D call of TRBD2 is as the table states it, not checked on the DNA. TRBV21-1 corresponds to a pseudogene. CDR3 size: 18 residues. This CDR3 reads CASSKGRRGRQNTGELFF. The CDR3 nucleotides are TGTGCCAGCAGCAAAGGACGACGCGGGAGGCAGAACACCGGGGAGCTGTTTTTT.

V usage is TRBV6-6 and J usage is TRBJ2-7, with a possible D match to TRBD2 (5 bases). CDR1 is MNHNY and CDR2 is SVGAGI in the germline V gene (reference sequence). The CDR3 has 15 amino acids. Trimming removed 2 bases from V and 0 bases from J, with 11 bases in between. The CDR3 loop reads CASSYTGDSSYEQYF. CDR3 nucleotide sequence: TGTGCCAGCAGTTACACCGGGGATAGCTCCTACGAGCAGTACTTC.

The chain recombines TRBV6-1 with TRBJ2-5; maybe TRBD2 (5 bases). The CDR3 is made up of 19 amino acids. The germline V gene encodes CDR1 MNHNS and CDR2 SASEGT. Trimming took 1 base from V and 2 from J, leaving 23 bases between them. CDR3 nucleotide sequence: TGTGCCAGCAGTGAAGACCTAGGTGCGGGCCGGGTCCGACAAGAGACCCAGTACTTC. Protein sequence: CASSEDLGAGRVRQETQYF.

The chain has TRBV5-1 and TRBJ1-1; possibly TRBD1 for D (6 bases). CDR1 and CDR2 from the germline V gene are SGHRS and YFSETQ. CDR3 size: 16 residues. The V gene lost 1 base and the J gene lost 3 bases, with 16 bases spanning the gap. The CDR3 loop reads CASSLRIQGGDTEAFF. CDR3 DNA sequence: TGCGCCAGCAGCTTGAGGATACAGGGAGGGGACACTGAAGCTTTCTTT.

The genes are TRBV29-1 and TRBJ1-2, with 7 bases fitting TRBD1. Trimming cost V 4 bases and J 3 bases; bases outside gene matches: 5. In germline, CDR1 is SQVTM, CDR2 ANQGSEA. This CDR3 is 13 amino acids long. CDR3 coding DNA: TGCAGCGTTGGAGGGGGCCTGGACTATGGCTACACCTTC. Translating it yields CSVGGGLDYGYTF.

The chain has TRBV9 and TRBJ1-6, with a possible D match to TRBD1 (6 bases). There are 13 residues in the CDR3. Germline CDR1 SGDLS, CDR2 YYNGEE. Trimming stripped 4 bases from V and 8 bases from J, with 10 bases between. The CDR3 nucleotides are TGTGCCAGCAGCCCTGGACAGCATTCACCCCTCCACTTT. Protein product: CASSPGQHSPLHF.

This chain joins TRBV15 and TRBJ2-7, with D possibly being TRBD2 (7 bases). Between the trimmed V and J ends, which lost 0 bases and 2 bases, there was a span of 11 bases. This CDR3 spans 15 amino acids. The germline V gene has CDR1 LNHNV and CDR2 YYDKDF (reference sequence). The CDR3 is CATSREGGEAYEQYF. As DNA, the CDR3 is TGTGCCACCAGCAGAGAAGGGGGGGAGGCCTACGAGCAGTACTTC.

This sequence joins TRBV28 and TRBJ2-5, with 7 bases matching TRBD1. V gave up 6 bases and J gave up 4 bases; unmatched junction bases: 11. Germline CDR1 is MDHEN and CDR2 is SYDVKM. The CDR3 covers 15 residues. The DNA for the CDR3 is TGTGCCAGCAGGATACAGGGGTCCTCGGGAGAGACCCAGTACTTC. Translated: CASRIQGSSGETQYF.

The chain employs TRBV9 and TRBJ2-3; D is perhaps TRBD2 (6 bases). Trimming pared 5 bases from V and 0 bases from J, leaving 10 bases between. Per germline, CDR1 SGDLS and CDR2 YYNGEE. The CDR3 runs to 14 residues. The DNA for the CDR3 is TGTGCCAGCAGTTTAGCGGCTAGCACAGATACGCAGTATTTT. Protein sequence: CASSLAASTDTQYF. The full variable domain, rest sourced from reference TRBV9 and TRBJ2-3, is DSGVTQTPKHLITATGQRVTLRCSPRSGDLSVYWYQQSLDQGLQFLIQYYNGEERAKGNILERFSAQQFPDLHSELNLSSLELGDSALYFCASSLAASTDTQYFGPGTRLTVL.

The chain couples TRBV28 to TRBJ1-1, with D perhaps TRBD1 (5 bases). This CDR3 has 14 residues. The germline CDR1 and CDR2 sequences are MDHEN and SYDVKM. V was clipped by 5 bases and J by 2 bases, with 12 bases between them. CDR3 sequence reads: CASSPGGYNTEAFF. The CDR3, as DNA: TGTGCCAGCAGTCCCGGGGGTTACAACACTGAAGCTTTCTTT.

This chain uses TRBV7-2 with TRBJ1-2; the match to TRBD1 covers 7 bases. This CDR3 spans 14 amino acids. Germline V gene lookup returns CDR1 SGHTA and CDR2 FQGNSA. Unmatched junction bases numbered 8, after V lost 6 bases and J lost 4 bases. The CDR3, as DNA: TGTGCCAGCAGGGTTAGCGGGACAGCCTATGGCTACACCTTC. It encodes CASRVSGTAYGYTF.

The chain couples TRBV28 to TRBJ1-1; 7 bases align to TRBD1. Per germline, CDR1 MDHEN and CDR2 SYDVKM. V was clipped by 6 bases and J by 1 base; unmatched bases: 8. CDR3 length: 15 residues. For the CDR3, the DNA is TGTGCCAGCAGCCCACAGGGGATGGGGAACACTGAAGCTTTCTTT. Residues: CASSPQGMGNTEAFF.

This clone was detected a few times. This chain links TRBV4-2 with TRBJ1-4; weak D call: TRBD1 (5 bases). The CDR3 consists of 17 residues. The germline CDR1 and CDR2 sequences are LGHNA and YNFKEQ. V lost 0 bases, J lost 8 bases, and 19 bases lay in between. The CDR3 nucleotides are TGTGCCAGCAGCCAAGAGAGGGCTGCGGGGGTTCGCGAAAAACTGTTTTTT. Protein product: CASSQERAAGVREKLFF.

This chain connects TRBV4-2 to TRBJ2-7, with 11 bases fitting TRBD2. CDR3 length: 16 amino acids. Germline trimming cut 1 base from V and 3 bases from J; bases unmatched to any gene: 5. The germline CDR1 and CDR2 sequences are LGHNA and YNFKEQ. CDR3 residues: CASSQGGTSGNYEQYF. In DNA form, the CDR3 reads TGTGCCAGCAGCCAAGGGGGGACTAGCGGAAACTACGAGCAGTACTTC.

The gene calls are TRBV5-1 and TRBJ2-7, with TRBD1 identical over 7 bases. Trimming cost V 2 bases and J 5 bases; bases outside gene matches: 4. The CDR3 runs to 13 residues. Looked up from germline, CDR1 is SGHRS and CDR2 is YFSETQ. CDR3 sequence reads: CASSLSGGNEQYF. The CDR3 DNA reads as TGCGCCAGCAGCTTATCAGGGGGAAACGAGCAGTACTTC.

For this clone: No conserved phenylalanine or tryptophan ends this CDR3, so it is likely a read error. CDR3 amino acids: CASSVGQRNTEAFL. The CDR3 region has the DNA TGTGCCAGCAGTGTGGGACAGAGGAACACTGAAGCTTTCCTT. V gene TRBV2 combines with J gene TRBJ1-1; TRBD1 matches at 7 bases. Unmatched junction bases numbered 3, after V lost 4 bases and J lost 1 base. The CDR3 is made up of 14 amino acids. Germline-derived CDR1 and CDR2 are SNHLY and FYNNEI.